Following are 20 T cell receptor beta chains from one sample sequenced in a study of cytomegalovirus exposure and HLA in healthy donors. A multiplex PCR was run with 60 Vbeta primers and 13 Jbeta primers. Only in-frame clones appear in the TCRdb table, and some are missing; sequencing was by immunoSEQ multiplex PCR. Of around 140,000 clones listed, more than 75% are singletons. Source material: PBMCs. These receptors all come from a woman aged 18-30 years in good health and CMV-seropositive.

V is TRBV27 and J is TRBJ2-7, with no clear D. The V gene's germline CDR1 is MNHEY and CDR2 SMNVEV (reference sequence). The CDR3 covers 14 residues. V was pared by 2 bases and J by 2 bases, with 10 bases between. As DNA, the CDR3 is TGTGCCAGCAGTTTAGGAGAAAGCGCCTACGAGCAGTACTTC. This sequence encodes CASSLGESAYEQYF.

This rearrangement joins TRBV9 to TRBJ2-5; D may be TRBD2 (5 bases). The CDR3 has 14 residues. The germline CDR1 and CDR2 sequences are SGDLS and YYNGEE. Trimming took 0 bases from V and 0 from J, leaving 6 bases between them. The DNA of the CDR3 is TGTGCCAGCAGCGTAGCGGGAAACCAAGAGACCCAGTACTTC. Amino acid sequence: CASSVAGNQETQYF.

V usage is TRBV4-3 and J usage is TRBJ2-1; perhaps TRBD2 as D (5 bases). From germline, CDR1 is LGHNA and CDR2 YSLEER. Deletions cut 1 base from V and 8 bases from J, with 12 bases between. The CDR3 loop spans 14 amino acids. The CDR3 sequence: CASSQATSSYEQFF. CDR3 nucleotide sequence: TGCGCCAGCAGCCAAGCTACTAGTAGCTATGAGCAGTTCTTC.

This clone was observed a few times. The chain is built from TRBV28 and TRBJ1-5; D possibly corresponds to TRBD1 (6 bases). The V gene lost 6 bases and the J gene lost 5 bases, with 14 bases spanning the gap. Per germline, CDR1 MDHEN and CDR2 SYDVKM. This CDR3 contains 14 residues. This CDR3 reads CASRARDIYQPQHF. As DNA, the CDR3 is TGTGCCAGCAGGGCCCGGGACATTTATCAGCCCCAGCATTTT.

V and J are TRBV2 and TRBJ1-1; 9 bases are shared with TRBD1. CDR1 is SNHLY, CDR2 FYNNEI, per germline. The length of the CDR3 is 12 residues. With V trimmed by 8 bases and J by 5 bases, 3 bases remained unmatched. Written as DNA, the CDR3 is TGTGCCAGCGGGGACAGGGTAACTGAAGCTTTCTTT. Protein product: CASGDRVTEAFF.

The chain combines TRBV10-1 with TRBJ2-5, with 7 bases matching TRBD1. The J call may not be correct, given that the DNA end is closer to TRBJ2-7. CDR1 is WNHNN, CDR2 SYGVQD, per germline (reference sequence). The CDR3 runs to 15 residues. CDR3 sequence: CASSAKGGYHSEQYF. The CDR3 bases are TGCGCCAGCAGTGCCAAAGGGGGCTATCATTCCGAGCAGTACTTC.

The chain uses TRBV25-1 and TRBJ1-1, with a weak D call TRBD1 (6 bases). Germline V CDR1 and CDR2: MGHDK, SYGVNS. V lost 8 bases and J lost 5, with 18 bases in between. The CDR3 is made up of 14 amino acids. The CDR3 DNA reads as TGTGCCAGCCGAGTGGCAGGGGAGGGAACTGAAGCTTTCTTT. This codes for CASRVAGEGTEAFF.

This clone was picked up a small number of times. V is TRBV4-3 and J is TRBJ1-2, with D perhaps matching TRBD1 (6 bases). The germline V gene encodes CDR1 LGHNA and CDR2 YSLEER. V lost 4 bases and J lost 0, with 12 bases in between. This CDR3 contains 15 residues. The CDR3 sequence: CASSRRTDSNYGYTF. CDR3 in DNA: TGCGCCAGCAGCCGACGGACAGACTCTAACTATGGCTACACCTTC.

The genes are TRBV2 and TRBJ2-3, with D maybe TRBD2 (7 bases). The germline gives CDR1 SNHLY, CDR2 FYNNEI. The CDR3 runs to 14 residues. The V gene lost 9 bases and the J gene lost 1 base, with 14 bases spanning the gap. The chain's CDR3 is CARGGAAGTDTQYF. CDR3 DNA sequence: TGTGCCAGAGGGGGGGCGGCGGGCACAGATACGCAGTATTTT.

This clone was detected only once. The V gene is TRBV10-1, the J gene TRBJ1-1, with D possibly being TRBD1 (5 bases). V was clipped by 0 bases and J by 9 bases, with 11 bases between them. CDR1 and CDR2 from the germline V gene are WNHNN and SYGVQD (reference sequence). This CDR3 region has 13 residues. The CDR3 DNA is TGCGCCAGCAGTGAGTCGGACAAGGACAAAGCTTTCTTT. Amino acids: CASSESDKDKAFF.

V gene TRBV6-5 combines with J gene TRBJ1-1, with a tentative D call TRBD1 (6 bases). The CDR3 extends over 13 amino acids. V lost 6 bases and J lost 6, with 14 bases in between. The germline V gene encodes CDR1 MNHEY and CDR2 SVGAGI. CDR3 protein: CASSPGDRAEAFF. In DNA, the CDR3 is TGTGCCAGCAGCCCAGGGGATCGCGCTGAAGCTTTCTTT.

The V call is TRBV19, the J call TRBJ2-7; 8 bases are a match to TRBD1. The ends lost 5 bases at V and 3 bases at J; junction bases unmatched: 9. The CDR3 is made up of 15 amino acids. Per germline, CDR1 LNHDA and CDR2 SQIVND (reference sequence). CDR3 bases: TGTGCCAGTAGTTTCGGACAGGGAAACCTCTACGAGCAGTACTTC. This sequence encodes CASSFGQGNLYEQYF.

V gene TRBV12-5 combines with J gene TRBJ1-3, with TRBD1 as a possible D gene (6 bases). Trimming removed 7 bases at V and 1 base at J, with 11 bases between. The CDR3 consists of 14 residues. Germline values: CDR1 LGHNT, CDR2 FRNRAP. CDR3 in DNA: TGTGCTAGTGCCGACACAGGGTCTGGAAACACCATATATTTT. Translating it yields CASADTGSGNTIYF. The whole variable domain, filled in from reference TRBV12-5 and TRBJ1-3, reads DARVTQTPRHKVTEMGQEVTMRCQPILGHNTVFWYRQTMMQGLELLAYFRNRAPLDDSGMPKDRFSAEMPDATLATLKIQPSEPRDSAVYFCASADTGSGNTIYFGEGSWLTVV.

This clone was seen a few times. The chain links TRBV27 to TRBJ2-3; D remains ambiguous. The length of the CDR3 is 13 residues. With 5 bases removed from V and 2 bases from J, the gap between germline ends came to 8 bases. Germline CDR1 and CDR2: MNHEY and SMNVEV (reference sequence). The CDR3 protein is CASSLRVTDTQYF. The CDR3, as DNA: TGTGCCAGCAGTCTGCGCGTCACAGATACGCAGTATTTT.

This rearrangement joins TRBV5-4 to TRBJ2-7, with D possibly TRBD1 on 6 matching bases. V was cut by 2 bases and J by 4 bases, with 10 bases left in between. The CDR3 totals 13 residues. Germline lookup yields CDR1 SGHNT and CDR2 YYREEE (reference sequence). CDR3 sequence reads: CASSFGGLYEQYF. The DNA of the CDR3 is TGTGCCAGCAGCTTTGGGGGCCTGTACGAGCAGTACTTC.

This chain connects TRBV29-1 to TRBJ2-2; 12 nucleotides agree with TRBD2. Per germline, CDR1 SQVTM and CDR2 ANQGSEA. CDR3 length equals 15 residues. V shed 5 bases and J 4 bases; nucleotides not matched to a gene: 5. CDR3 loop: CSVSPLAGGTGELFF. Here the CDR3 DNA reads TGCAGCGTTTCCCCACTAGCGGGGGGCACCGGGGAGCTGTTTTTT.

The chain carries TRBV2 and TRBJ1-1; D possibly corresponds to TRBD1 (5 bases). This CDR3 is 14 amino acids long. The V end was cut by 8 bases, the J end by 5 bases, with 18 bases between. The germline gives CDR1 SNHLY, CDR2 FYNNEI. DNA for the CDR3: TGTGCCAGCCTATACTATTGGCAGGGTACTGAAGCTTTCTTT. Translating gives CASLYYWQGTEAFF.

J is TRBJ2-5 and V is TRBV29-1; tentatively, D is TRBD2 (6 bases). TRBJ2-7 explains the end of the DNA better; the J call may be wrong. The germline gives CDR1 SQVTM, CDR2 ANQGSEA. This CDR3 region has 17 residues. CDR3 nucleotides: TGCAGCGTTGTCCTCATTGTTCAGGGTGGAGGGTCCTACGAGCAGTACTTC. Translated, it gives CSVVLIVQGGGSYEQYF.

This clone has a handful of counts. The chain is built from TRBV14 and TRBJ2-1, with D possibly being TRBD2 (5 bases). V was pared by 2 bases and J by 3 bases, with 11 bases between. Germline-derived CDR1 and CDR2 are SGHDN and FVKESK. The CDR3 has 15 amino acids. The CDR3 spells CASSQLRGDYNEQFF. CDR3 DNA: TGTGCCAGCAGCCAACTACGGGGAGACTACAATGAGCAGTTCTTC.

The rearrangement links TRBV18 to TRBJ1-1; a possible D gene is TRBD1 (5 bases). CDR3 length: 15 amino acids. Germline assignment: CDR1 KGHSH and CDR2 LQKENI. The V gene lost 5 bases and the J gene lost 2 bases, with 15 bases spanning the gap. CDR3 nucleotide sequence: TGTGCCAGCTCAAGACCCCTCGGGGGAAACACTGAAGCTTTCTTT. Its protein is CASSRPLGGNTEAFF.